Shown below are 3 T cell receptor beta chains from a single sample sequenced in a study of blood T cell repertoires in COVID-19. The table came from immunoSEQ multiplex PCR; TCRdb's copy has only in-frame clones and leaves some out. There are approximately 150,000 clones in the sample; 87% occur only once, and around 1.3% lies in the top ten. Sequencing input: PBMCs or T cells enriched from blood (not recorded which). These receptors all stem from a human donor with acute COVID-19. The donor label of this sample is uncertain.

The DNA for the CDR3 is TGTGCCAGCAGTGGTGACAGGGGGCGAAATGAGCAGTTCTTC. Translated: CASSGDRGRNEQFF. The rearrangement uses TRBV2 and TRBJ2-1, with TRBD1 matching 10 bases. The CDR3 runs 14 residues. Germline-derived CDR1 and CDR2 are SNHLY and FYNNEI. The trim removed 4 bases at V and 7 bases at J, leaving 4 bases unmatched. The entire variable domain, with the rest obtained from reference TRBV2 and TRBJ2-1, is as follows: EPEVTQTPSHQVTQMGQEVILRCVPISNHLYFYWYRQILGQKVEFLVSFYNNEISEKSEIFDDQFSVERPDGSNFTLKIRSTKLEDSAMYFCASSGDRGRNEQFFGPGTRLTVL.

J is TRBJ2-7 and V is TRBV3-1 (or the pseudogene TRBV3-2); D gene ambiguous. Germline values: CDR1 LGHDT, CDR2 YNNKEL (reference sequence). There are 13 residues in the CDR3. V shed 4 bases and J shed 3 bases, with 10 bases lying between them. CDR3 coding DNA: TGTGCCAGCAGCCCAGGCAAGAGCTACGAGCAGTACTTC. Protein product: CASSPGKSYEQYF.

The J gene is TRBJ1-2, the V gene TRBV5-4; D gene unclear. This CDR3 has 12 amino acids. Germline V gives CDR1 SGHNT, CDR2 YYREEE (reference sequence). Trimming cost V 4 bases and J 6 bases, with 10 bases left between them. Written as DNA, the CDR3 is TGTGCCAGCAGCCGAGCATTGGATGGCTACACCTTC. It translates to CASSRALDGYTF.